This TCR beta chain was captured by sequencing in a study of CD8 T cells in ankylosing spondylitis. Trimming took 3 bases from V and 3 from J; bases not matched to a gene: 1. The CDR3 is made up of 14 amino acids. The germline gives CDR1 MGHRA, CDR2 YSYEKL. Findings and limits, study-wide: It was reported that disease-linked clones were significantly enriched in matched ankylosing spondylitis synovial fluid.

Quantitative 5'-RACE with molecular barcodes produced the TCR beta libraries. TCRdb processed the 5' RACE reads anew with MiXCR; each CDR3 protein has one entry. Of about 69,000 distinct CDR3 sequences in the sample, 5.3% are singletons; the top ten hold about 2.2%. This clonotype was picked up many times. Its antigen is unknown. The sample taken for sequencing was blood, either unsorted or a sorted T cell fraction (not recorded which). The origin of this receptor is a male donor with ankylosing spondylitis or in good health (not recorded which). The rearrangement joins TRBV4-1 to TRBJ2-7; TRBD1 agrees at 11 bases. DNA for the CDR3: TGCGCCAGCAGCCAGGGACAGGGGGTCTACGAGCAGTACTTC. This codes for CASSQGQGVYEQYF.